The 14 T cell receptor beta chains in this list originate from one sample, sequenced in a study of blood T cell repertoires in COVID-19. Produced via immunoSEQ multiplex PCR; TCRdb's table is partial and in-frame only. The sample yields roughly 400,000 clones, over 85% seen once. The sample taken for sequencing was PBMCs or T cells enriched from blood (not recorded which). The receptors derive from a woman aged 25 to 45 who had recovered from COVID-19.

This sequence joins TRBV5-1 and TRBJ2-7; 11 bases fit TRBD1. This CDR3 is 17 amino acids long. Trimming at V came to 0 bases and at J to 2 bases, leaving 7 bases not matched to a gene. The germline CDR1 and CDR2 sequences are SGHRS and YFSETQ. The CDR3 nucleotides are TGCGCCAGCAGCTTGGTGTCCCAGGGACAGGGGGCCTACGAGCAGTACTTC. As protein: CASSLVSQGQGAYEQYF. The full variable domain, completed using reference TRBV5-1 and TRBJ2-7, is KAGVTQTPRYLIKTRGQQVTLSCSPISGHRSVSWYQQTPGQGLQFLFEYFSETQRNKGNFPGRFSGRQFSNSRSEMNVSTLELGDSALYLCASSLVSQGQGAYEQYFGPGTRLTVT.

The chain employs TRBV7-9 and TRBJ1-1; D unclear. The germline gives CDR1 SEHNR, CDR2 FQNEAQ (reference sequence). The CDR3 covers 15 residues. Between the trimmed V and J ends, which lost 1 base and 0 bases, there was a span of 9 bases. The CDR3 nucleotides are TGTGCCAGCAGCTTAGGACTTCCATTGAACACTGAAGCTTTCTTT. This sequence encodes CASSLGLPLNTEAFF. Together with reference TRBV7-9 and TRBJ1-1, the CDR3 gives the full variable domain: DTGVSQNPRHKITKRGQNVTFRCDPISEHNRLYWYRQTLGQGPEFLTYFQNEAQLEKSRLLSDRFSAERPKGSFSTLEIQRTEQGDSAMYLCASSLGLPLNTEAFFGQGTRLTVV.

The rearrangement uses TRBV7-9 and TRBJ2-3, with D perhaps TRBD2 (5 bases). Germline CDR1 SEHNR, CDR2 FQNEAQ (reference sequence). The CDR3 is 15 residues long. Trimming shortened V by 4 bases and J by 2 bases, and 13 bases separated the two germline ends. CDR3: CASSSTGSVTDTQYF. The CDR3 nucleotides are TGTGCCAGCAGCTCGACGGGGAGTGTCACAGATACGCAGTATTTT.

The sample holds a few counts of this clone. The chain employs TRBV10-1 and TRBJ1-1, with 7 nucleotides matching TRBD1. The V gene end was trimmed by 9 bases and the J gene end by 0 bases; junction bases not matched to a gene: 7. Germline values: CDR1 WNHNN, CDR2 SYGVQD (reference sequence). The CDR3 contains 14 residues. CDR3 sequence reads: CARRHRGMNTEAFF. The CDR3 DNA is TGCGCCAGACGCCACAGGGGAATGAACACTGAAGCTTTCTTT.

This chain uses TRBV19 with TRBJ1-1; D is possibly TRBD1 (5 bases). Germline-derived CDR1 and CDR2 are LNHDA and SQIVND (reference sequence). Deletions cut 5 bases from V and 4 bases from J, with 5 bases between. The CDR3 spans 11 residues. CDR3 loop: CASSQGTEAFF. The CDR3 bases are TGTGCCAGTAGTCAGGGCACTGAAGCTTTCTTT.

This clone was observed once. This chain links TRBV3-1 (or the pseudogene TRBV3-2) with TRBJ2-2; 10 bases are shared with TRBD2. CDR3 length: 18 amino acids. The V gene end was trimmed by 4 bases and the J gene end by 2 bases; junction bases not matched to a gene: 10. The germline V gene has CDR1 LGHDT and CDR2 YNNKEL (reference sequence). The CDR3 DNA follows: TGTGCCAGCAGCCTCGGCTTTCAACTAGCGGGAAACACCGGGGAGCTGTTTTTT. It translates to CASSLGFQLAGNTGELFF.

The chain recombines TRBV27 with TRBJ2-5; 9 bases align to TRBD1. Germline lookup yields CDR1 MNHEY and CDR2 SMNVEV (reference sequence). This CDR3 contains 14 residues. Trimming removed 6 bases from V and 5 bases from J; junction bases left unmatched: 7. CDR3 sequence reads: CASRGQGSFETQYF. The CDR3 bases are TGTGCCAGCAGAGGACAGGGGTCTTTTGAGACCCAGTACTTC.

This clone has just one count. The rearrangement links TRBV12-3 or TRBV12-4 to TRBJ1-5; D is unclear. This CDR3 is 12 amino acids long. The V end lost 3 bases, the J end lost 9 bases, and 9 bases lay between the germline ends. The CDR3: CASSFYAGPQHF. In DNA, the CDR3 is TGTGCCAGCAGTTTTTATGCGGGGCCCCAGCATTTT.

The rearrangement joins TRBV11-2 to TRBJ2-1; 14 bases map to TRBD2. From germline, CDR1 is SGHAT and CDR2 FQNNGV. The CDR3 consists of 15 residues. After removal of 6 bases from V and 4 bases from J, the junction contained 2 bases not matched to a gene. The CDR3 sequence: CASRRLAGGYNEQFF. The CDR3 DNA reads TGTGCCAGCAGGCGACTAGCGGGAGGGTACAATGAGCAGTTCTTC. Looking up the rest from reference TRBV11-2 and TRBJ2-1 gives the full variable domain: EAGVAQSPRYKIIEKRQSVAFWCNPISGHATLYWYQQILGQGPKLLIQFQNNGVVDDSQLPKDRFSAERLKGVDSTLKIQPAKLEDSAVYLCASRRLAGGYNEQFFGPGTRLTVL.

V gene TRBV30 combines with J gene TRBJ2-3; 9 nucleotides match TRBD1. V lost 3 bases, J lost 3 bases, and 7 bases stayed unmatched. The CDR3 spans 15 residues. CDR1 is GTSNPN and CDR2 is SVGIG in the germline V gene (reference sequence). The CDR3 sequence: CAWRTLGQGTDTQYF. CDR3 nucleotides: TGTGCCTGGAGAACGCTGGGACAGGGAACAGATACGCAGTATTTT.

In this sample, this clone turned up once. The chain joins TRBV19 to TRBJ1-2, with 12 bases matching TRBD1. V lost 7 bases to trimming and J lost 2 bases; unmatched junction nucleotides: 11. From germline, CDR1 is LNHDA and CDR2 SQIVND (reference sequence). This CDR3 is built from 17 residues. The CDR3 sequence is CASMPKVGTGGNYGYTF. The CDR3 nucleotides read TGTGCCAGTATGCCAAAAGTCGGGACAGGGGGCAACTATGGCTACACCTTC.

The chain employs TRBV30 and TRBJ1-2; 10 positions agree with TRBD1. Germline trimming cut 2 bases from V and 5 bases from J; bases unmatched to any gene: 8. Germline V gene lookup returns CDR1 GTSNPN and CDR2 SVGIG (reference sequence). The CDR3 loop spans 15 amino acids. This CDR3 reads CAWSHRTGGMYGYTF. The CDR3 bases are TGTGCCTGGAGTCACCGGACAGGGGGAATGTATGGCTACACCTTC. The full variable domain, completed using reference TRBV30 and TRBJ1-2, is SQTIHQWPATLVQPVGSPLSLECTVEGTSNPNLYWYRQAAGRGLQLLFYSVGIGQISSEVPQNLSASRPQDRQFILSSKKLLLSDSGFYLCAWSHRTGGMYGYTFGSGTRLTVV.

The chain employs TRBV7-6 and TRBJ2-3; tentatively, D is TRBD1 (5 bases). The CDR3 sequence is 18 residues long. Germline V gives CDR1 SGHVS, CDR2 FNYEAQ. V shed 1 base and J shed 2 bases, with 19 bases lying between them. The CDR3 DNA sequence: TGTGCCAGCAGCTTAGATGCCGGCACAGGAGTCAACACAGATACGCAGTATTTT. It encodes CASSLDAGTGVNTDTQYF.

This clone came up once. The V gene is TRBV13, the J gene TRBJ2-7, with a possible D match to TRBD1 (5 bases). CDR1 is PRHDT, CDR2 FYEKMQ, per germline (reference sequence). This CDR3 is 14 amino acids long. V lost 3 bases and J lost 0, with 9 bases in between. DNA of the CDR3: TGTGCCAGCAGCTTGAGACAGAGCTCCTACGAGCAGTACTTC. Protein product: CASSLRQSSYEQYF.